One and the same sample provided the 27 T cell receptor beta chains below, sequenced in a study of T-cell reconstitution after alpha-beta-depleted transplantation in children. Unique molecular identifiers featured in how the TCRbeta library was prepared. TCRdb redid the calling of the PCR reads with MiXCR, one entry per CDR3 protein. The table has a few hundred thousand distinct CDR3 sequences, around a tenth seen once. Here the sequenced sample was PBMCs from the stem cell graft donor, taken from the stem cell graft. The receptor source for this set is a human donor who donated a stem cell graft to a child with acute lymphoblastic leukemia.

CDR3 DNA sequence: TGTGCCAGCAGCTTAATGGTGTCCACTCAAGAGACCCAGTACTTC. Translated, it gives CASSLMVSTQETQYF. The gene calls are TRBV7-3 and TRBJ2-5; no reliable D call. This CDR3 has 15 residues. Germline-derived CDR1 and CDR2 are SGHTA and FQGTGA. V lost 1 base and J 2 bases, leaving 11 bases between the germline ends.

This clonotype occurred a few times. This chain joins TRBV27 and TRBJ2-7; 8 positions agree with TRBD1. CDR1 is MNHEY, CDR2 SMNVEV, per germline (reference sequence). The CDR3 runs 14 residues. V gave up 4 bases and J gave up 5 bases; unmatched junction bases: 7. Here the CDR3 DNA reads TGTGCCAGCAGTTGGGGGCAGGGGGCCGACGAGCAGTACTTC. Amino acids: CASSWGQGADEQYF.

This clonotype was detected only a few times. The chain links TRBV7-2 to TRBJ2-7; D gene uncertain. CDR3 length: 13 residues. Trimming took 5 bases from V and 3 from J, leaving 11 bases between them. The V gene's germline CDR1 is SGHTA and CDR2 FQGNSA. CDR3 nucleotides: TGTGCCAGCAGCCCCAGTTGGGGCTACGAGCAGTACTTC. As protein: CASSPSWGYEQYF.

This clonotype was observed a handful of times. The chain uses TRBV2 and TRBJ2-5; TRBD2 aligns across 13 bases. CDR1 is SNHLY and CDR2 is FYNNEI in the germline V gene. There are 15 residues in the CDR3. Trimming removed 8 bases from V and 5 bases from J; junction bases left unmatched: 8. CDR3 amino acids: CASRTSGRMIETQYF. In nucleotides, the CDR3 is TGTGCCAGCCGGACTAGCGGGAGAATGATTGAGACCCAGTACTTC.

The rearrangement links TRBV7-2 to TRBJ2-7; a possible D gene is TRBD2 (6 bases). CDR3 length equals 14 residues. Germline CDR1 SGHTA, CDR2 FQGNSA. Deletions cut 7 bases from V and 6 bases from J, with 19 bases between. The chain's CDR3 is CASMGTFPTAEQYF. DNA for the CDR3: TGTGCCAGCATGGGGACTTTCCCGACCGCCGAGCAGTACTTC.

In this sample, this clonotype turned up a few times. The V and J genes are TRBV4-3 and TRBJ2-2; D perhaps matches TRBD2 (6 bases). CDR3 length: 17 amino acids. The ends were cut back, 2 bases at V and 2 bases at J, with 15 bases in the middle. Germline V gene sequence: CDR1 LGHNA, CDR2 YSLEER. The CDR3 protein is CASSQSPHGSNTGELFF. The CDR3 bases are TGCGCCAGCAGCCAATCACCGCACGGGAGTAACACCGGGGAGCTGTTTTTT.

In its sample, this clonotype was seen many times. J is TRBJ2-1 and V is TRBV12-3 or TRBV12-4; D may be TRBD1 (5 bases). CDR3 length: 13 amino acids. Trimming removed 5 bases from V and 7 bases from J, with 12 bases in between. The DNA of the CDR3 is TGTGCCAGCAGTCCCGGCAGGGCTAATGAGCAGTTCTTC. Encoded protein: CASSPGRANEQFF.

The rearrangement uses TRBV5-1 and TRBJ2-2; weak D call: TRBD1 (6 bases). Germline lookup yields CDR1 SGHRS and CDR2 YFSETQ. Trimming stripped 0 bases from V and 7 bases from J, with 13 bases between. The CDR3 loop spans 15 amino acids. The CDR3 bases are TGCGCCAGCAGCTTGGTACAGGGATTCGACGGGGAGCTGTTTTTT. Encoded protein: CASSLVQGFDGELFF.

This clonotype was detected a few times. J is TRBJ2-1 and V is TRBV19, with TRBD2 identical over 9 bases. CDR3 size: 13 residues. Losses at the gene ends were 6 bases for V and 11 bases for J; bases not matched to a gene: 8. CDR1 is LNHDA and CDR2 is SQIVND in the germline V gene (reference sequence). CDR3 sequence: CASSILLAGKQFF. CDR3 nucleotide sequence: TGTGCCAGTAGCATCCTTCTAGCGGGAAAGCAGTTCTTC.

The chain joins TRBV28 to TRBJ2-1; TRBD2 aligns across 7 bases. Per the germline V gene, CDR1 is MDHEN and CDR2 is SYDVKM. The CDR3 is made up of 16 amino acids. J lost 2 bases, V lost 6 bases, and 10 bases had no gene match. This chain's CDR3 is CASRRIAGPAYNEQFF. The CDR3, as DNA: TGTGCCAGCAGACGAATAGCGGGTCCAGCCTACAATGAGCAGTTCTTC.

The chain links TRBV7-3 to TRBJ2-3; 7 positions agree with TRBD2. The CDR3 is 15 residues long. With V trimmed by 4 bases and J by 0 bases, 4 bases remained unmatched. From germline, CDR1 is SGHTA and CDR2 FQGTGA. The CDR3 region is CASSSRELSTDTQYF. The CDR3 DNA follows: TGTGCCAGCAGCTCGCGGGAGTTAAGCACAGATACGCAGTATTTT.

The chain links TRBV30 to TRBJ2-7, with D tentatively TRBD1 (5 bases). The germline V gene encodes CDR1 GTSNPN and CDR2 SVGIG (reference sequence). V was trimmed by 2 bases and J by 3 bases, leaving 8 bases between them. The CDR3 spans 12 residues. The CDR3 sequence: CAWSSGFYEQYF. Here the CDR3 DNA reads TGTGCCTGGAGTTCAGGGTTCTACGAGCAGTACTTC.

At least ten counts were recorded for this clonotype. The gene calls are TRBV10-3 and TRBJ2-7; D is possibly TRBD1 or TRBD2 (5 bases each). The V end lost 7 bases, the J end lost 3 bases, and 16 bases lay between the germline ends. There are 14 residues in the CDR3. Germline loops: CDR1 ENHRY, CDR2 SYGVKD. This chain's CDR3 is CAITPGRYDYEQYF. The CDR3 DNA sequence: TGTGCCATCACACCGGGACGGTACGACTACGAGCAGTACTTC.

This clonotype was seen many times. V is TRBV4-2 and J is TRBJ2-3; D might be TRBD1 or TRBD2, each matching 5 bases. This CDR3 region has 16 residues. Deletions cut 0 bases from V and 2 bases from J, with 12 bases between. Germline V lookup: CDR1 LGHNA, CDR2 YNFKEQ. The CDR3 sequence: CASSQDRGDPTDTQYF. The CDR3 DNA is TGTGCCAGCAGCCAAGATCGTGGGGACCCCACAGATACGCAGTATTTT.

The genes are TRBV11-1 and TRBJ2-3; 14 bases map to TRBD2. The CDR3 is made up of 17 amino acids. The germline V gene has CDR1 SGHAT and CDR2 FQDESV (reference sequence). The V gene end was trimmed by 4 bases and the J gene end by 0 bases; junction bases not matched to a gene: 3. DNA of the CDR3: TGTGCCAGCAGCTCCGGACTAGCGGGAGGAAGCACAGATACGCAGTATTTT. It specifies CASSSGLAGGSTDTQYF.

This clonotype has ten or more counts. V gene TRBV12-3 or TRBV12-4 combines with J gene TRBJ2-4; D gene ambiguous. V lost 2 bases and J 7 bases, leaving 9 bases between the germline ends. This CDR3 comprises 13 residues. This CDR3 is CASSLKSPNIQYF. CDR3 DNA: TGTGCCAGCAGTTTAAAGTCTCCCAACATTCAGTACTTC.

This chain uses TRBV7-2 with TRBJ2-1; 7 positions agree with TRBD1. Trimming took 5 bases from V and 5 from J; bases not matched to a gene: 6. The CDR3 runs to 14 residues. Germline CDR1 is SGHTA and CDR2 is FQGNSA. The CDR3 loop reads CASSVRQGHNEQFF. The DNA for the CDR3 is TGTGCCAGCAGCGTAAGACAGGGTCACAATGAGCAGTTCTTC.

The chain carries TRBV29-1 and TRBJ2-2; perhaps D is TRBD1 or TRBD2 (5 bases each). In germline, CDR1 is SQVTM, CDR2 ANQGSEA. Deletions cut 0 bases from V and 4 bases from J, with 15 bases between. CDR3 length equals 16 residues. The CDR3 spells CSVEDRDRGFTGELFF. The CDR3 region has the DNA TGCAGCGTTGAAGACCGGGACCGAGGTTTCACCGGGGAGCTGTTTTTT.

This clonotype came up many times. This chain links TRBV4-1 with TRBJ2-7; 7 nucleotides agree with TRBD2. CDR3 length: 16 residues. Per the germline V gene, CDR1 is MGHRA and CDR2 is YSYEKL. J gave up 6 bases and V 4 bases, and 15 bases lay outside the gene matches. CDR3 protein: CASSPRNVRGGAEQYF. CDR3 coding DNA: TGCGCCAGCAGCCCAAGGAACGTGAGGGGAGGGGCCGAGCAGTACTTC.

This clonotype occurred a few times. The chain recombines TRBV12-3 or TRBV12-4 with TRBJ2-3, with 11 bases aligning to TRBD2. The CDR3 has 17 amino acids. The ends lost 4 bases at V and 0 bases at J; junction bases unmatched: 6. CDR3 sequence (DNA): TGTGCCAGCAGTTCCCTCCGACTAGCGGGGAGCACAGATACGCAGTATTTT. Amino acid sequence: CASSSLRLAGSTDTQYF.

This chain uses TRBV5-1 with TRBJ2-2, with no clear D. V lost 4 bases, J lost 0 bases, and 13 bases lay in between. Germline V gene data show CDR1 as SGHRS and CDR2 as YFSETQ. This CDR3 has 16 amino acids. The CDR3 region has the DNA TGCGCCAGCAGCCTAAGTACCCGGGCGAACACCGGGGAGCTGTTTTTT. Its protein product is CASSLSTRANTGELFF.

The chain couples TRBV20-1 to TRBJ2-1; 8 nucleotides line up with TRBD2. The CDR3 extends over 17 amino acids. Germline CDR1 and CDR2: DFQATT and SNEGSKA (reference sequence). Trimming cost V 3 bases and J 4 bases; bases outside gene matches: 14. The DNA of the CDR3 is TGCAGTGCTAGGGGTGAGCGGAGTAGCGGGGCATACAATGAGCAGTTCTTC. Translation gives CSARGERSSGAYNEQFF.

This clonotype was recorded a few times. The genes are TRBV6-1 and TRBJ1-2, with 9 bases lining up with TRBD1. The V and J ends lost 5 bases and 5 bases, in that order; junction bases with no gene match: 9. CDR1 is MNHNS, CDR2 SASEGT, per germline. The CDR3 consists of 15 residues. The CDR3 nucleotides are TGTGCCAGCAGTAAACGGGACAGGGAGTGGTATGGCTACACCTTC. Its protein product is CASSKRDREWYGYTF.

Only a few counts were recorded for this clonotype. The J gene is TRBJ1-1, the V gene TRBV10-3; a possible D gene is TRBD1 (6 bases). This CDR3 comprises 13 residues. The germline V and J ends were trimmed by 4 bases and 6 bases, with 12 bases remaining between them. Germline V gives CDR1 ENHRY, CDR2 SYGVKD. CDR3 sequence (DNA): TGTGCCATCAGTGTACAGGGATCCCCTGAAGCTTTCTTT. Residues: CAISVQGSPEAFF.

The chain carries TRBV5-1 and TRBJ2-1, with 10 bases that match TRBD2. Germline values: CDR1 SGHRS, CDR2 YFSETQ. The CDR3 has 19 amino acids. The junction had 9 bases not matched to a gene; V was cut back by 0 bases and J by 0 bases. The CDR3 sequence: CASSLGGSGRYPSYNEQFF. The CDR3 nucleotides are TGCGCCAGCAGCTTGGGTGGTAGCGGGAGGTACCCCTCCTACAATGAGCAGTTCTTC.

This clonotype appeared many times. V gene TRBV29-1 combines with J gene TRBJ2-1, with a tentative D call TRBD2 (5 bases). The V end lost 6 bases, the J end lost 10 bases, and 19 bases lay between the germline ends. The CDR3 is made up of 13 amino acids. CDR1 and CDR2 (germline): SQVTM, ANQGSEA. The CDR3 bases are TGCAGCGTAAGGAGTCTATTTGAGGGAGAGCAGTTCTTC. Protein: CSVRSLFEGEQFF.

With regard to this clonotype: The junction departs from the called germline gene at one end, perhaps through a read error. The chain has TRBV20-1 and TRBJ2-3; D could derive from TRBD1 or TRBD2 (6 bases each). The CDR3 loop spans 13 amino acids. Germline CDR1 reads DFQATT; CDR2 reads SNEGSKA (reference sequence). The chain's CDR3 is CSARERGEDTHYF. DNA of the CDR3: TGCAGTGCTAGAGAGAGGGGGGAAGATACGCACTATTTT.